Listed below are T cell receptor beta chains from one sample, sequenced in a study of CD4 and CD8 cells across lung adenocarcinoma regions. TCRdb re-derived calls from the PCR reads in MiXCR, one entry per CDR3 protein. The data hold 9,500 to 15,000 distinct CDR3 sequences, with roughly 50% observed a single time. Sequenced material: CD8+ T cells from the margin of a lung tumor. These receptor sequences come from a male donor with lung adenocarcinoma. The CD4 and CD8 labels of this study may be unreliable. The CDR3 runs from the conserved cysteine through the conserved F or W. D genes are given only for firm matches. The size entry is marked missing in some rows and otherwise reads once, few, many or a size class.

clone size	D gene	V gene	J gene	CDR3 DNA	CDR3 protein
-	TRBD2	TRBV6-1	TRBJ2-3	TGTGCCAGCAGGGATTTAGCGGGAGTGGAATCCGAGGCGCAGTATTTT	CASRDLAGVESEAQYF
few	TRBD2	TRBV5-8	TRBJ2-5	TGTGCCAGCAGCTCACGGACGGGGGGGATAGAGACCCAGTACTTC	CASSSRTGGIETQYF
few	-	TRBV12-3/TRBV12-4	TRBJ1-2	TGTGCCAGCAGTCTCCCCCCCCTCTTGGTGGGCTACACCTTC	CASSLPPLLVGYTF
medium-sized	-	TRBV6-5	TRBJ2-7	TGTGCCAGCAGGGCCGTGGGTACCGAAGGGGGGGAGCAGTACTTC	CASRAVGTEGGEQYF
-	-	TRBV15	TRBJ2-3	TGTGCCACCAGCAGAGCCGGCGAAAAGGGAAAGTCAGATACGCAGTATTTT	CATSRAGEKGKSDTQYF
large	-	TRBV6-1	TRBJ2-3	TGTGCCAGCAGTGAAGGTTGGGGATTCGGCACAGATACGCAGTATTTT	CASSEGWGFGTDTQYF
many	-	TRBV6-1	TRBJ2-1	TGTGCCAGCAGTATGGGCCAGGACAATGAGCAGTTCTTC	CASSMGQDNEQFF
many	-	TRBV7-3	TRBJ2-1	TGTGCCAGCAGCTTAGCGAGCTCCTACAATGAGCAGTTCTTC	CASSLASSYNEQFF
many	-	TRBV6-1	TRBJ2-1	TGTGCCAGCAGTGAGGCAGGGCGTGGGGAGACCCAGTTCTTC	CASSEAGRGETQFF
-	-	TRBV5-1	TRBJ2-5	TGCGCCAGCAGCTTGGCCACGGGAGCGGAGACCCAGTACTTC	CASSLATGAETQYF
many	-	TRBV27	TRBJ1-1	TGTGCCAGCAGTTTGGAGTCCATGAACACTGAAGCTTTCTTT	CASSLESMNTEAFF
medium-sized	-	TRBV7-2	TRBJ2-1	TGTGCCAGCAGCGCCGGGGACACGGCCTACAATGAGCAGTTCTTC	CASSAGDTAYNEQFF
-	TRBD2	TRBV6-1	TRBJ2-3	TGTGCCAGCAGTGTAGCGGGGAGCACAGGGACGCAGTATTTT	CASSVAGSTGTQYF
-	TRBD2	TRBV7-2	TRBJ2-5	TGTGCCAGCAGCTACGGACTAGCGTCGGAGACCCAGTACTTC	CASSYGLASETQYF
once	-	TRBV10-3	TRBJ2-3	TGTGCCCGGGGCTACCAGGCTGTCGGCACAGGTACGCAGTATTTT	CARGYQAVGTGTQYF
few	-	TRBV19	TRBJ1-1	TGTGCCAGTAGTATCGCCCGGGACGAAGCTTTCTTT	CASSIARDEAFF
many	-	TRBV6-1	TRBJ2-3	TGTGCCAGCAGTCAAGGCCTAGCCGAACGCACAGATACGCAGTATTTT	CASSQGLAERTDTQYF
-	-	TRBV6-1	TRBJ2-3	TGTGCCAGTCGGACGGGCGGGCGTGGCACAGATACGCAGTATTTC	CASRTGGRGTDTQYF
-	-	TRBV6-1	TRBJ2-1	TGTGCCAGCACTCCTCAGGCGGGCTCCTACAATGAGCAGTTCTTC	CASTPQAGSYNEQFF
few	TRBD2	TRBV12-3/TRBV12-4	TRBJ2-7	TGTGCCAGCAGTCCCACGACTAGCGGGAGGTTATACGAGCAGTACTTC	CASSPTTSGRLYEQYF
many	-	TRBV6-5	TRBJ2-7	TGTGCCAGCAGTCCCACCGGACAGTTTTCCGAGCAGTACTTC	CASSPTGQFSEQYF
-	TRBD2	TRBV6-1	TRBJ2-1	TGTGCCAGCAGACAAGGCCTAGCGGGAGCGAGCTACAATGAGCAGTTCTTC	CASRQGLAGASYNEQFF
many	TRBD2	TRBV27	TRBJ2-1	TGTGCCAGCAGGAAGACTAGCGGGAGTTCGGAGCAGTTCTTC	CASRKTSGSSEQFF
-	-	TRBV27	TRBJ2-3	TGTGCCAGCAGTTTGGGGGTGGGAGGCAAAGATACGCAGTATTTT	CASSLGVGGKDTQYF
-	-	TRBV27	TRBJ2-4	TGCGCCACGGGCCTTACAGCCAAAGACACTCAGTACTTC	CATGLTAKDTQYF
medium-sized	-	TRBV6-5	TRBJ2-5	TGTGCCAGCAGTTACTCGTCAGGGAAGGAGACCCAGTACTTC	CASSYSSGKETQYF
-	TRBD1	TRBV6-1	TRBJ2-2	TGTGCCAGCACCTGGGACCGAAACACAGGGGCGCTGTATTTT	CASTWDRNTGALYF
-	TRBD2	TRBV27	TRBJ2-7	TGTGCCAGCAGTTCTCAACTAGCGGGAGGGCTGGACGAGCAGTACTTC	CASSSQLAGGLDEQYF
few	TRBD1	TRBV4-1	TRBJ2-1	TGCGCCAGCAGCCAAGTTCCCCGAGGGACAGGGACCACCTACGAGCAGTTCTTC	CASSQVPRGTGTTYEQFF
-	-	TRBV6-1	TRBJ2-4	TGTGCCAGCAGTGAGGGGCTCGGGGGACGAGACCGAGTGTCCCAGTACTTC	CASSEGLGGRDRVSQYF
many	-	TRBV12-3/TRBV12-4	TRBJ2-5	TGTGCCGGGGCGGCTTCCTACAATGAGCAGTACTTC	CAGAASYNEQYF
-	TRBD2	TRBV6-2/TRBV6-3	TRBJ2-5	TGTGCCAGCACCTACGGACTAGCGGGAGGGGTCGGAGAGACCCAGTACTTC	CASTYGLAGGVGETQYF
-	-	TRBV7-2	TRBJ2-2	TGTGCCAGCAGTCGGGGGACAATAACGAACACCGGGGAGCTGTTTTTT	CASSRGTITNTGELFF
-	TRBD2	TRBV6-4	TRBJ2-4	TGTGCCAGCAGTGTGGAACTAGCGGGGCCCGGTAGCACGCAGTATTTC	CASSVELAGPGSTQYF
few	-	TRBV6-5	TRBJ2-1	TGTGCCAGCAGTTACGGTAGCGCGTACTACAATGAGCAGTTCTTC	CASSYGSAYYNEQFF
medium-sized	-	TRBV6-1	TRBJ1-1	TGTGCCAGCAGTACAACACGGAACACTGAAGCTTTCTTT	CASSTTRNTEAFF
-	-	TRBV6-1	TRBJ2-4	TGTGCCAGCAGGGACCGCGGGACGGGGCTGAGAGCCAAAAATACTCAGTACTTT	CASRDRGTGLRAKNTQYF
-	-	TRBV6-1	TRBJ2-3	TGTGCCAGCGGGGAGGCAGGGCCCACAGATACGCAGTTTTTT	CASGEAGPTDTQFF
-	-	TRBV6-1	TRBJ2-1	TGTGCCAGCAGTACACTAGCCGGGGTAGGGATCTACGATGAGCAGTATTTC	CASSTLAGVGIYDEQYF
-	TRBD1	TRBV6-1	TRBJ2-6	TGTGCCAGCAGTGCCGGGACAGGGGTGAGCGGGGCCAACGTCCTGACTTTC	CASSAGTGVSGANVLTF
-	-	TRBV27	TRBJ2-4	TGTGCCAGCAGGTCCCGCAAAAGCACGCAGTATTTC	CASRSRKSTQYF
-	-	TRBV5-6	TRBJ2-3	TGTGCCAGCAGGGGGGTGGGGGGACGGGGCCCAGATACGCAGTACTTT	CASRGVGGRGPDTQYF
-	TRBD1	TRBV27	TRBJ2-3	TGTGCCAGCAGAACAGGGGGCCCTTTGGGTATGCAGTACTTT	CASRTGGPLGMQYF
few	-	TRBV18	TRBJ1-1	TGTGCCAGCTCACGTGACTTTGAAGCTTTCTTT	CASSRDFEAFF
many	TRBD1	TRBV7-6	TRBJ2-2	TGTGCCAGCAGCCAACGAGCGACAGGGTCCGGGGAGCTGTTTTTT	CASSQRATGSGELFF
few	-	TRBV7-6	TRBJ2-3	TGTGCCAGCAGCTTAGCGCCAGATAGGTCAGATACGCAGTATTTT	CASSLAPDRSDTQYF
-	-	TRBV10-3	TRBJ2-7	TGTGCCATCAGTGGGCCGGGACTAGGGGGCCGTGACCCAGATACGCAGTACTTC	CAISGPGLGGRDPDTQYF
-	-	TRBV6-1	TRBJ2-3	TGTGCCAGCAGTAAGAGTTTCACTGGCACAGATACGCAGTATTTC	CASSKSFTGTDTQYF
many	TRBD1	TRBV6-5	TRBJ2-3	TGTGCCAGCAGTTTAGGACAGGGAGGATGGGATACGCAGTATTTT	CASSLGQGGWDTQYF
-	-	TRBV6-5	TRBJ2-4	TGTGCCCGCGGTTCCCGGCTGGCAGCCAAAAACATTCAGTACTTC	CARGSRLAAKNIQYF
many	-	TRBV27	TRBJ2-3	TGTGCCAGCAGTTCCACAGATACGCAGTATTTT	CASSSTDTQYF
once	-	TRBV6-1	TRBJ2-5	TGTGCCAGCAGTGGGGGGGGGCTCGGGGGCCGTGACCAAGAGACCCAGTACTTC	CASSGGGLGGRDQETQYF
-	-	TRBV6-1	TRBJ2-3	TGTGCCAGCGGCACGGGATACACAGATACGCAGTATTTT	CASGTGYTDTQYF